Following are 18 T cell receptor beta chains from one sample sequenced in a study of monozygotic twins with inflammatory bowel disease. Using the 5' RACE reads, TCRdb records one entry per CDR3 protein without DNA. There are around 370,000 distinct CDR3 sequences in the sample, with 2.5% to 3% held by the top ten. Sequences were obtained from blood. Receptors originate from a human donor with ulcerative colitis or Crohn's disease, or a healthy co-twin of an affected twin (not recorded which).

V and J are TRBV6-5 and TRBJ2-3; TCRdb reports TRBD1, a call that lacks DNA to check it against. This CDR3 has 15 amino acids. From germline, CDR1 is MNHEY and CDR2 SVGAGI. This CDR3 reads CASSYSSLGADTQYF.

The chain is built from TRBV15 and TRBJ2-1; with no DNA, the TCRdb D assignment of TRBD1 cannot be verified. The length of the CDR3 is 16 residues. Germline V lookup: CDR1 LNHNV, CDR2 YYDKDF (reference sequence). CDR3 in amino acids: CATSSSRTVSYNEQFF.

This chain links TRBV5-1 with TRBJ2-1; TCRdb's D call, TRBD1, is unchecked because there is no DNA. CDR1 SGHRS and CDR2 YFSETQ come from the germline V gene. The CDR3 has 15 residues. The CDR3 reads CASSLGTPFYNEQFF.

The chain recombines TRBV7-2 with TRBJ1-4; TCRdb picks TRBD1, but there is no DNA to check that call. Germline V lookup: CDR1 SGHTA, CDR2 FQGNSA. The CDR3 is made up of 15 amino acids. The CDR3 reads CASSSMGGESEKLFF.

The chain is built from TRBV11-2 and TRBJ2-3. Germline CDR1 reads SGHAT; CDR2 reads FQNNGV. The CDR3 spans 16 residues. Here the CDR3 reads CASSYRSLIGTDTQYF. The entire variable domain, with the rest obtained from reference TRBV11-2 and TRBJ2-3, is as follows: EAGVAQSPRYKIIEKRQSVAFWCNPISGHATLYWYQQILGQGPKLLIQFQNNGVVDDSQLPKDRFSAERLKGVDSTLKIQPAKLEDSAVYLCASSYRSLIGTDTQYFGPGTRLTVL.

The CDR3 reads CSARPGGVGNQPQHF. The V call is TRBV20-1, the J call TRBJ1-5; checking the TCRdb D call of TRBD1 is not possible without DNA. The germline V gene has CDR1 DFQATT and CDR2 SNEGSKA (reference sequence). CDR3 length: 15 amino acids.

This chain links TRBV24-1 with TRBJ2-5; TCRdb reports TRBD2, a call that lacks DNA to check it against. Germline CDR1 KGHDR, CDR2 SFDVKD. CDR3 length equals 16 residues. This CDR3 reads CATSEGTSGGAETQYF.

The chain carries TRBV12-3 or TRBV12-4 and TRBJ2-2; TCRdb selects TRBD1, and the lack of DNA leaves this call unchecked. This CDR3 contains 14 residues. Here the CDR3 reads CAIHRTEGTGELFF.

J is TRBJ1-2 and V is TRBV7-9; TCRdb's assignment of TRBD1 cannot be checked, as there is no DNA. CDR1 is SEHNR and CDR2 is FQNEAQ in the germline V gene (reference sequence). This CDR3 is built from 15 residues. This CDR3 reads CASSLGTPANYGYTF.

V gene TRBV28 combines with J gene TRBJ1-5; the D call of TRBD1 rests on TCRdb alone, since no DNA is present to check it. Germline CDR1 reads MDHEN; CDR2 reads SYDVKM. The CDR3 consists of 13 residues. CDR3 residues: CASSLSRTDPQHF.

The chain recombines TRBV7-2 with TRBJ1-6; TCRdb proposes TRBD1, but this gene call is untestable without DNA. The CDR3 is 14 residues long. Germline CDR1 SGHTA, CDR2 FQGNSA. CDR3 sequence: CASSFKDRNSPLHF.

This chain links TRBV6-5 with TRBJ2-1; the TRBD1 assignment by TCRdb is unverifiable without DNA. Germline V lookup: CDR1 MNHEY, CDR2 SVGAGI. This CDR3 contains 16 residues. The CDR3 reads CASSYPGRGKYNEQFF.

V usage is TRBV3-1 and J usage is TRBJ2-5; the D call from TCRdb, TRBD1, cannot be confirmed without DNA. Germline V lookup: CDR1 LGHDT, CDR2 YNNKEL (reference sequence). There are 16 residues in the CDR3. CDR3 region: CASSQEDRALPETQYF.

The rearrangement joins TRBV14 to TRBJ2-1. Germline-derived CDR1 and CDR2 are SGHDN and FVKESK. The CDR3 sequence is 16 residues long. The CDR3 sequence is CASSQVQLSFGNEQFF.

V gene TRBV20-1 combines with J gene TRBJ1-6. The CDR3 totals 15 residues. Germline V gene lookup returns CDR1 DFQATT and CDR2 SNEGSKA (reference sequence). The CDR3 is CSARDGRQHNSPLHF.

The chain carries TRBV9 and TRBJ1-2. From germline, CDR1 is SGDLS and CDR2 YYNGEE. The CDR3 sequence is 15 residues long. CDR3 loop: CASSVDVGPNYGYTF.

The chain combines TRBV15 with TRBJ1-5; TCRdb reports TRBD1, a call that lacks DNA to check it against. This CDR3 has 17 amino acids. Germline V gene data show CDR1 as LNHNV and CDR2 as YYDKDF (reference sequence). The CDR3 sequence: CASSRTEDRGQKQPQHF.

The chain uses TRBV19 and TRBJ2-3; with no DNA, the TCRdb D assignment of TRBD2 cannot be verified. The germline gives CDR1 LNHDA, CDR2 SQIVND (reference sequence). There are 15 residues in the CDR3. CDR3 region: CASSITSGGKSTQYF.